This TCR beta chain is drawn from a study of T cell responses to AZD1222 COVID-19 vaccine. Whole-study findings and limits: Targets within unmutated variant regions were reportedly found for nearly half of spike-specific TCRs. Elevations in Spike-specific TCR breadth and depth followed administration of two AZD1222 doses. Among the donors, most were white British and more were female, and clonal diversity was possibly underestimated.

On this clone itself: Its specificity is unknown.

Profiled with immunoSEQ multiplex PCR; TCRdb holds only in-frame clones, not every one. The table records around 100,000 clones, more than 75% of them present only once. After removal of 6 bases from V and 4 bases from J, the junction contained 15 bases not matched to a gene. Germline V gene lookup returns CDR1 LGHNT and CDR2 FRNRAP. The CDR3 is made up of 17 amino acids. V usage is TRBV12-5 and J usage is TRBJ1-3; 7 bases are a match to TRBD1. Sequenced material: peripheral blood, taken on day 0 of AZD1222 vaccination. The origin of this receptor is an adult in good health. CDR3 protein: CASGKGQFLRYGNTIYF. As DNA, the CDR3 is TGTGCTAGTGGGAAGGGACAGTTCCTCCGATACGGAAACACCATATATTTT. The full variable domain, completed using reference TRBV12-5 and TRBJ1-3, is DARVTQTPRHKVTEMGQEVTMRCQPILGHNTVFWYRQTMMQGLELLAYFRNRAPLDDSGMPKDRFSAEMPDATLATLKIQPSEPRDSAVYFCASGKGQFLRYGNTIYFGEGSWLTVV.